Each of the 14 T cell receptor beta chains below was sequenced from the same sample in a study of T cells in Graves' hyperthyroidism and ophthalmopathy. Researchers amplified the TCR beta CDR3 regions from RNA transcripts. Primed by the HTBI set, a first-round RT-PCR was run on the TCR CDR3. TCRdb used MiXCR to reprocess the multiplex PCR reads, holding one entry per CDR3 protein. Of 500,000 to 550,000 distinct CDR3 sequences listed, less than 20% are singletons. Sequencing used blood. The receptors originated from a man between 40 and 49 years old with Graves' ophthalmopathy.

This clonotype was observed a few times. The rearrangement links TRBV2 to TRBJ1-6; TRBD1 matches at 7 bases. Per the germline V gene, CDR1 is SNHLY and CDR2 is FYNNEI. Trimming at V came to 3 bases and at J to 10 bases, leaving 9 bases not matched to a gene. This CDR3 contains 15 residues. The CDR3 nucleotides read TGTGCCAGCAGTGAGGGGCGGCGAGGGGGCTCACCCCTCCACTTT. It codes for CASSEGRRGGSPLHF.

This clonotype was picked up many times. The chain uses TRBV27 and TRBJ2-7; a possible D gene is TRBD2 (5 bases). Germline CDR1 MNHEY, CDR2 SMNVEV (reference sequence). The CDR3 covers 14 residues. Trimming removed 2 bases at V and 0 bases at J, with 8 bases between. The CDR3 sequence is CASSLRAVSYEQYF. CDR3 coding DNA: TGTGCCAGCAGTTTACGAGCGGTCTCCTACGAGCAGTACTTC.

About this clonotype itself: A much bigger clone sits one base away, suggesting this may be a read error. This rearrangement joins TRBV2 to TRBJ2-1; D might be TRBD1 or TRBD2, each matching 5 bases. In germline, CDR1 is SNHLY, CDR2 FYNNEI. The CDR3 sequence is 14 residues long. CDR3 amino acids: CATLKPGTYNEQSF. The CDR3 region has the DNA TGTGCCACCCTTAAGCCGGGGACCTACAATGAGCAGTCCTTC.

This clonotype has only a few counts. The V gene is TRBV28, the J gene TRBJ2-5, with TRBD2 matching 10 bases. This CDR3 is 17 amino acids long. From germline, CDR1 is MDHEN and CDR2 SYDVKM. With V trimmed by 3 bases and J by 7 bases, 14 bases remained unmatched. CDR3 amino acids: CASSFLVLAGVGGTQYF. The CDR3 DNA sequence: TGTGCCAGCAGTTTTCTAGTGCTAGCGGGAGTTGGGGGGACCCAGTACTTC.

Only a few counts were recorded for this clonotype. The chain recombines TRBV4-2 with TRBJ1-3; D unresolved. The CDR3 has 15 amino acids. Trimming pared 4 bases from V and 0 bases from J, leaving 10 bases between. The V gene's germline CDR1 is LGHNA and CDR2 YNFKEQ. The CDR3 region is CASSRQGNSGNTIYF. CDR3 nucleotide sequence: TGTGCCAGCAGCCGCCAAGGAAACTCTGGAAACACCATATATTTT.

V gene TRBV28 combines with J gene TRBJ2-7; TRBD2 agrees at 13 bases. This CDR3 comprises 15 residues. V was clipped by 5 bases and J by 6 bases; unmatched bases: 7. Germline CDR1 MDHEN, CDR2 SYDVKM. This chain's CDR3 is CASSRGLAGRGEQYF. CDR3 in DNA: TGTGCCAGCAGTAGGGGACTAGCGGGACGAGGCGAGCAGTACTTC.

This chain connects TRBV7-3 to TRBJ2-1; TRBD2 agrees at 7 bases. The CDR3 spans 17 residues. V lost 5 bases to trimming and J lost 5 bases; unmatched junction nucleotides: 15. Germline CDR1 reads SGHTA; CDR2 reads FQGTGA. The DNA for the CDR3 is TGTGCCAGCAGCCCCACTAGCGCTCTACTATTACACAATGAGCAGTTCTTC. Its translation is CASSPTSALLLHNEQFF.

This clonotype was found many times. CDR3 loop: CASSSPGGGGEQYF. DNA of the CDR3: TGTGCCAGCAGCTCCCCAGGGGGGGGCGGCGAGCAGTACTTC. The chain employs TRBV7-9 and TRBJ2-7; D is possibly TRBD1 or TRBD2 (7 bases each). The length of the CDR3 is 14 residues. From germline, CDR1 is SEHNR and CDR2 FQNEAQ (reference sequence). V was pared by 4 bases and J by 6 bases, with 16 bases between.

This clonotype was detected only once. DNA of the CDR3: TGTGCCACCCGGGACAGGGGGTCCAACGTCCTGACTTTC. Protein: CATRDRGSNVLTF. The rearrangement uses TRBV19 and TRBJ2-6; TRBD1 matches at 11 bases. Trimming at V came to 10 bases and at J to 8 bases, leaving 4 bases not matched to a gene. This CDR3 has 13 residues. Germline V gives CDR1 LNHDA, CDR2 SQIVND (reference sequence).

The chain carries TRBV7-9 and TRBJ2-1; TRBD2 agrees at 14 bases. Trimming removed 5 bases from V and 8 bases from J; junction bases left unmatched: 5. This CDR3 comprises 15 residues. The germline V gene encodes CDR1 SEHNR and CDR2 FQNEAQ (reference sequence). CDR3 amino acids: CASSIRTSGGYEQFF. The DNA for the CDR3 is TGTGCCAGCAGCATTCGGACTAGCGGGGGGTATGAGCAGTTCTTC.

This chain links TRBV6-1 with TRBJ1-6; TRBD1 might be the D (6 bases). There are 18 residues in the CDR3. Germline CDR1 is MNHNS and CDR2 is SASEGT. Trimming took 11 bases from V and 4 from J, leaving 27 bases between them. CDR3 nucleotides: TGTGCCGTCGGGGGGCAGGAGATGATTAAGGGATATAATTCACCCCTCCACTTT. Amino acid sequence: CAVGGQEMIKGYNSPLHF.

This clonotype was detected many times. V and J are TRBV30 and TRBJ2-1; 9 bases align to TRBD1. This CDR3 is 14 amino acids long. Trimming took 3 bases from V and 6 from J; bases not matched to a gene: 6. The germline V gene encodes CDR1 GTSNPN and CDR2 SVGIG (reference sequence). Written as DNA, the CDR3 is TGTGCCTGGAGCGGGACAGGGAATCCCAATGAGCAGTTCTTC. It is translated as CAWSGTGNPNEQFF.

This chain connects TRBV10-3 to TRBJ2-7, with 12 bases aligning to TRBD2. CDR1 is ENHRY, CDR2 SYGVKD, per germline. V trimming: 6 bases; J trimming: 1 base; junction bases outside the gene matches: 13. The length of the CDR3 is 18 residues. The CDR3 coding sequence is TGTGCCATCAGGACCTCCGAACGACTAGCGGGAGAGTCCTACGAGCAGTACTTC. It encodes CAIRTSERLAGESYEQYF.

The chain uses TRBV27 and TRBJ2-7; the match to TRBD2 covers 12 bases. Germline assignment: CDR1 MNHEY and CDR2 SMNVEV (reference sequence). This CDR3 has 14 amino acids. Trimming removed 8 bases from V and 2 bases from J; junction bases left unmatched: 4. The CDR3, as DNA: TGTGCCAGCCCTGGACTAGCGGGAACCTACGAGCAGTACTTC. This codes for CASPGLAGTYEQYF.